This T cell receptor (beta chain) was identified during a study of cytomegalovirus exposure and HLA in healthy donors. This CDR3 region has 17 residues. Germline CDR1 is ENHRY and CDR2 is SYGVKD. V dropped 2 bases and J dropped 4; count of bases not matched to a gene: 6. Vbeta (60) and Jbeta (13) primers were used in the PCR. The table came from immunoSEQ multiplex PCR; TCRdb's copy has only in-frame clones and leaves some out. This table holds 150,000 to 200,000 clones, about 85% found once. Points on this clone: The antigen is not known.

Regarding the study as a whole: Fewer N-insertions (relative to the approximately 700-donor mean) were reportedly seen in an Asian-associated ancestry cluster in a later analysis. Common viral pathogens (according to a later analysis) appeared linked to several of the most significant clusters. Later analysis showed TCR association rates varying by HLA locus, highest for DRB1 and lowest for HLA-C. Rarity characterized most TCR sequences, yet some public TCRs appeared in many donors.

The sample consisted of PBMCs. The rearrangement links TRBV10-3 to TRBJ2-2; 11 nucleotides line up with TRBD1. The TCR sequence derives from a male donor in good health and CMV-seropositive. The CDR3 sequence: CAISELTGTGGTGELFF. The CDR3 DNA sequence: TGTGCCATCAGTGAGCTTACCGGGACAGGGGGCACCGGGGAGCTGTTTTTT.